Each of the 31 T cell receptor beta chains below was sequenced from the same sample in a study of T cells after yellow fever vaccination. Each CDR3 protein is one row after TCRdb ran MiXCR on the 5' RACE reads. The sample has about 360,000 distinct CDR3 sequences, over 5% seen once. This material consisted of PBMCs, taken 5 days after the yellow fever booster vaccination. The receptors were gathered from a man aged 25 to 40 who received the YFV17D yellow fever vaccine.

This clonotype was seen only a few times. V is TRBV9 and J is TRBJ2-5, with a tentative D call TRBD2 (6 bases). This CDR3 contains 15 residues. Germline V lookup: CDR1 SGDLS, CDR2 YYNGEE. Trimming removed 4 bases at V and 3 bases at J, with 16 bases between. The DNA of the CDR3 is TGTGCCAGCAGCTTCGGGGGAGGACCTAAAGAGACCCAGTACTTC. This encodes CASSFGGGPKETQYF.

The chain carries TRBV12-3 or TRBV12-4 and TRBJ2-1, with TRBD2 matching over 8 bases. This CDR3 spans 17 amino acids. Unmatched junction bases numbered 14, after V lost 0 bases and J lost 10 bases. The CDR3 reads CASSLAPGLVPWQEQFF. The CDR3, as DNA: TGTGCCAGCAGTTTAGCACCGGGACTAGTTCCTTGGCAGGAGCAGTTCTTC.

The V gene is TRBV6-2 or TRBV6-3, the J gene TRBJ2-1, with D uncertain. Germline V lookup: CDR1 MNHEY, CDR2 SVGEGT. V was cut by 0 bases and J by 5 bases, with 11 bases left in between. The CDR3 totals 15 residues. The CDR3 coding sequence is TGTGCCAGCAGTTACTCGATTGTAACCAACAATGAGCAGTTCTTC. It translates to CASSYSIVTNNEQFF.

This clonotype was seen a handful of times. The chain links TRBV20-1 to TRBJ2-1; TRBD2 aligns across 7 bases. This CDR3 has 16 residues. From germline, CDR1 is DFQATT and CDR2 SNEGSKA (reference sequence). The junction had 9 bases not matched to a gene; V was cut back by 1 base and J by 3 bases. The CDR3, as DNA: TGCAGTGCTAGAGCCCGACTAGCCGGGTTCTACAATGAGCAGTTCTTC. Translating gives CSARARLAGFYNEQFF.

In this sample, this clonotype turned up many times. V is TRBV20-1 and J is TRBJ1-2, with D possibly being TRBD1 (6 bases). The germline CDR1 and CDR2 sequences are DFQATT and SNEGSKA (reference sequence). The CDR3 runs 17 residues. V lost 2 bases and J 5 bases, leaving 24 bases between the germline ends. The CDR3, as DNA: TGCAGTGCTAGAACAGGGTCTGGCGGGGGTAGGGCATATGGCTACACCTTC. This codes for CSARTGSGGGRAYGYTF.

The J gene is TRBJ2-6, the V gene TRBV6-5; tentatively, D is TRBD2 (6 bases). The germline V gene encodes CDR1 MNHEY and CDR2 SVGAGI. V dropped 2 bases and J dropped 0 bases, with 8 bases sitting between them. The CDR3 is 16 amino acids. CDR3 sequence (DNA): TGTGCCAGCAGTTACGGGGGGTCCTCTGGGGCCAACGTCCTGACTTTC. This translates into CASSYGGSSGANVLTF.

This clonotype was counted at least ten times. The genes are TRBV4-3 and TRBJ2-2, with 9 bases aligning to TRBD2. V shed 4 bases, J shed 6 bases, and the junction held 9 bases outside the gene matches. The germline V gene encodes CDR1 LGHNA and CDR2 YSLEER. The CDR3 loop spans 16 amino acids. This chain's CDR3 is CASSLLSGSGAGELFF. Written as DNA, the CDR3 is TGCGCCAGCAGCCTTCTTAGCGGGAGCGGGGCCGGGGAGCTGTTTTTT.

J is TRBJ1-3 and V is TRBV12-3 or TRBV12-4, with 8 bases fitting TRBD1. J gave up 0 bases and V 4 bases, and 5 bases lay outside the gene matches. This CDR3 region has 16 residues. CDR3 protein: CASSYGQGYSGNTIYF. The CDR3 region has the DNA TGTGCCAGCAGTTACGGACAGGGATACTCTGGAAACACCATATATTTT.

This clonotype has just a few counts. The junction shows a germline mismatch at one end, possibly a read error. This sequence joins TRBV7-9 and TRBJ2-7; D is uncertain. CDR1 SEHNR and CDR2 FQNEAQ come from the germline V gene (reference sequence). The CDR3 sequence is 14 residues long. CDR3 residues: CASSLGGIPSGHSF. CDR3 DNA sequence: TGTGCCAGCAGCTTAGGTGGTATTCCTTCCGGGCACTCTTTC.

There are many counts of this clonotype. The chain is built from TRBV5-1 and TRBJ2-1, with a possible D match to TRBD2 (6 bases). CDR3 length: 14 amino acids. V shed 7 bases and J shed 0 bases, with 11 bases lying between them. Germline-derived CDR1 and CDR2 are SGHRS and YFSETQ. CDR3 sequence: CASGRTSSYNEQFF. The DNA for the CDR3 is TGCGCCAGCGGGAGGACGAGCTCCTACAATGAGCAGTTCTTC.

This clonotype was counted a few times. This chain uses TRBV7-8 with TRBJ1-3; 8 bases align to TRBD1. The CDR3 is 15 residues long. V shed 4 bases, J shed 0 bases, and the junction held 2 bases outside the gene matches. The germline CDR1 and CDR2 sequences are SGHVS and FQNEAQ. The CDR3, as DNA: TGTGCCAGCAGCTCGACAGGGGTCTCTGGAAACACCATATATTTT. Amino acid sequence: CASSSTGVSGNTIYF.

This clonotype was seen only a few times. The DNA for the CDR3 is TGTGCCGGAAGTTCCGGGACAATGACCTACGAGCAGTACTTC. This translates into CAGSSGTMTYEQYF. V gene TRBV28 combines with J gene TRBJ2-7, with D perhaps TRBD1 (6 bases). Per germline, CDR1 MDHEN and CDR2 SYDVKM. Trimming removed 11 bases at V and 2 bases at J, with 19 bases between. The CDR3 extends over 14 amino acids.

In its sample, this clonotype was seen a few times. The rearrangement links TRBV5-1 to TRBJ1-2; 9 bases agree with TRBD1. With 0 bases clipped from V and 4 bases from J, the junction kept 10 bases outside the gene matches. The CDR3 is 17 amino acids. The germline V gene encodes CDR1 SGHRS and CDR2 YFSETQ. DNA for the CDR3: TGCGCCAGCAGCTTGGGGCCGGACAGGGGAACCCTCTATGGCTACACCTTC. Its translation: CASSLGPDRGTLYGYTF.

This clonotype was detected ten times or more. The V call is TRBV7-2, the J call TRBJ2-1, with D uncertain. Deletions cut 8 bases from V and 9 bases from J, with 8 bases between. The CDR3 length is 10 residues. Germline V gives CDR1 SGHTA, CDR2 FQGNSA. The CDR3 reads CASSSSEQFF. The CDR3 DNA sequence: TGTGCCAGCTCCTCCAGTGAGCAGTTCTTC.

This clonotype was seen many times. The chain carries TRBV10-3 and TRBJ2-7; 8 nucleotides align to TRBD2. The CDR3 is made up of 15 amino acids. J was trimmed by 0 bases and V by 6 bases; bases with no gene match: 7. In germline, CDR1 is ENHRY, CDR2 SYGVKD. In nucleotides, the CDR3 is TGTGCCATCAGAAATAGCGGGAAGAGCTCCTACGAGCAGTACTTC. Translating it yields CAIRNSGKSSYEQYF.

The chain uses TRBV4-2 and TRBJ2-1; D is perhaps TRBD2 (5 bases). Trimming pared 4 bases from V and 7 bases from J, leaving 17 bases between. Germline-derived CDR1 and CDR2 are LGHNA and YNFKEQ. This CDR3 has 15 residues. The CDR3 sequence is CASSREIGVSNEQFF. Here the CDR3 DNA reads TGTGCCAGCAGCCGGGAGATAGGAGTTAGTAATGAGCAGTTCTTC.

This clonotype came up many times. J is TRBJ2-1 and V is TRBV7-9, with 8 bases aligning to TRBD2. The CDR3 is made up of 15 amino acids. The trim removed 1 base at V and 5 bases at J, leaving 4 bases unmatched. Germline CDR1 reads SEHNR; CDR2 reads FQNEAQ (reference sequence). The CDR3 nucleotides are TGTGCCAGCAGCTTAGTGGTAGCGGGGAACAATGAGCAGTTCTTC. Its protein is CASSLVVAGNNEQFF.

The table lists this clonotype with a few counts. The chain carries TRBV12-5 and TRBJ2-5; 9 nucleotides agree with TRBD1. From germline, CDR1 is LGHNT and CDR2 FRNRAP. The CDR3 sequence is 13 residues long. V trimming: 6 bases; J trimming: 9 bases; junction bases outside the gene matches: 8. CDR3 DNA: TGTGCTAGTGGACCCGACAGGGGGGGAGCCCAGTACTTC. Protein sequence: CASGPDRGGAQYF. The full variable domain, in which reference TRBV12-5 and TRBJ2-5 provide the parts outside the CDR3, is DARVTQTPRHKVTEMGQEVTMRCQPILGHNTVFWYRQTMMQGLELLAYFRNRAPLDDSGMPKDRFSAEMPDATLATLKIQPSEPRDSAVYFCASGPDRGGAQYFGPGTRLLVL.

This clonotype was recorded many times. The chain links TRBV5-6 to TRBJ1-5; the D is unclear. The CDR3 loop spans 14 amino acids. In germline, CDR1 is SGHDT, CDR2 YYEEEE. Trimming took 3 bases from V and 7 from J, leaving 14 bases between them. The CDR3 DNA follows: TGTGCCAGCAGCTATATGGAAGGAGTCCAGCCCCAGCATTTT. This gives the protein CASSYMEGVQPQHF.

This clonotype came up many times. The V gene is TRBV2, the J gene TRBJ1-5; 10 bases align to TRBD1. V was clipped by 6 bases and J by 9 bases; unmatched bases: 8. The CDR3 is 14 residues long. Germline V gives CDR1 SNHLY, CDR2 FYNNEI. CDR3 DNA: TGTGCCAGCAGCCGGGACAGGGGAGACGGGCCCCAGCATTTT. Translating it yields CASSRDRGDGPQHF.

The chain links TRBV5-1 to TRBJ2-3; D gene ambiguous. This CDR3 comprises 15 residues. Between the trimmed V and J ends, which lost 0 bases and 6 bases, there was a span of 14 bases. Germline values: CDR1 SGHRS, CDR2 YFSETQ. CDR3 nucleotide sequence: TGCGCCAGCAGCTTGGCTATGCGGATGGGGGATACGCAGTATTTT. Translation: CASSLAMRMGDTQYF.

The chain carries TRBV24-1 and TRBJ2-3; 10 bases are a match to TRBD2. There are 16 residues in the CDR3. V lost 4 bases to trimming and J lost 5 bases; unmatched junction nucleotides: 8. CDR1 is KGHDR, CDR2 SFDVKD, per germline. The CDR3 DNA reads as TGTGCCACCAGTGAGGGGCTAGCGGGAGAGGGAGATACGCAGTATTTT. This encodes CATSEGLAGEGDTQYF.

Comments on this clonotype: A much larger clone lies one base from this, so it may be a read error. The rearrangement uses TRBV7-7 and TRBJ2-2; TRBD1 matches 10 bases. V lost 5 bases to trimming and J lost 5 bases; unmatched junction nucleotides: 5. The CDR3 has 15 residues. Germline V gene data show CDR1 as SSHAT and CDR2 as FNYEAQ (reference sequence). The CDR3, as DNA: TGTGCCAGCAGCACCGGGACAGGGGTTACCGGGGAGCTGTTTTTT. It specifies CASSTGTGVTGELFF.

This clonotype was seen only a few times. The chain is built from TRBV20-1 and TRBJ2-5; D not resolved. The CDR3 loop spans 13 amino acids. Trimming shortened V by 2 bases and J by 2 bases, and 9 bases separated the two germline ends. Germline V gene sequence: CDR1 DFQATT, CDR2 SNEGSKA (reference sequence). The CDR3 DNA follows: TGCAGTGCTAGAATCAGGCTTCAAGAGACCCAGTACTTC. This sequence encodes CSARIRLQETQYF.

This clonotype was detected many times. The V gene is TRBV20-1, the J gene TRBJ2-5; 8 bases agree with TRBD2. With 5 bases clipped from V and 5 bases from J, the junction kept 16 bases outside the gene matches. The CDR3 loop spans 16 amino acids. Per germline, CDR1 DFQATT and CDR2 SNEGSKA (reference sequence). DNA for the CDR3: TGCAGTGCTTCCCACGGGAGTCCCGGGACTAGGGAGACCCAGTACTTC. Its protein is CSASHGSPGTRETQYF.

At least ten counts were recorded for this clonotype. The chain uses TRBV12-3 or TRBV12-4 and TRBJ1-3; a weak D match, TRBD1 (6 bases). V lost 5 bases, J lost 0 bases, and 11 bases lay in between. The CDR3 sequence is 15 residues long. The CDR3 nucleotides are TGTGCCAGCAGTCCCGACAGGAGCTCTGGAAACACCATATATTTT. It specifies CASSPDRSSGNTIYF.

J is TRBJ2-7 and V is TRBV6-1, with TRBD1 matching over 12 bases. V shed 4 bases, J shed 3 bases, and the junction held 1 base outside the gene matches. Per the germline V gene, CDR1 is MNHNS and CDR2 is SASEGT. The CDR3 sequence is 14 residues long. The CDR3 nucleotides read TGTGCCAGCAGTGGGGACAGGGGGCTCTACGAGCAGTACTTC. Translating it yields CASSGDRGLYEQYF.

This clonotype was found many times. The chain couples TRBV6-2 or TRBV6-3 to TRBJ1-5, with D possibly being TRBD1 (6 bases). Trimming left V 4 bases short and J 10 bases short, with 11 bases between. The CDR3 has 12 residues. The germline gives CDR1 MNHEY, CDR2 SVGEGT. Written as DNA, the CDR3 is TGTGCCAGCAGTTGGGACATCTTACCCCAGCATTTT. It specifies CASSWDILPQHF.

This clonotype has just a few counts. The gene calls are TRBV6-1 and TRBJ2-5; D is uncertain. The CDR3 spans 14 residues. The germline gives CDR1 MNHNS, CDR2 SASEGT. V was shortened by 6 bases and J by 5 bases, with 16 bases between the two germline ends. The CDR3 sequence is CASSTLGSWETQYF. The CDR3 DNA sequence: TGTGCCAGCAGCACTCTCGGCAGTTGGGAGACCCAGTACTTC.

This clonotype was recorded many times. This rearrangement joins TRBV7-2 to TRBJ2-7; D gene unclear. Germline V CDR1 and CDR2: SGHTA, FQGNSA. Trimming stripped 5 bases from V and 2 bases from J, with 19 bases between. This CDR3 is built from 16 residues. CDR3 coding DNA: TGTGCCAGCAGCCTTTGGAGCACCCCCACCACCTACGAGCAGTACTTC. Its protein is CASSLWSTPTTYEQYF.

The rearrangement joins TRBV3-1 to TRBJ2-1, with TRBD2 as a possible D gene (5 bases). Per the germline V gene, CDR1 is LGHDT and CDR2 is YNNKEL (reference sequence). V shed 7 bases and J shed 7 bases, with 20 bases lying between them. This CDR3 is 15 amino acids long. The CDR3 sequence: CASTRPAVTGNEQFF. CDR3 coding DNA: TGTGCCAGCACCCGCCCAGCGGTGACTGGGAATGAGCAGTTCTTC.